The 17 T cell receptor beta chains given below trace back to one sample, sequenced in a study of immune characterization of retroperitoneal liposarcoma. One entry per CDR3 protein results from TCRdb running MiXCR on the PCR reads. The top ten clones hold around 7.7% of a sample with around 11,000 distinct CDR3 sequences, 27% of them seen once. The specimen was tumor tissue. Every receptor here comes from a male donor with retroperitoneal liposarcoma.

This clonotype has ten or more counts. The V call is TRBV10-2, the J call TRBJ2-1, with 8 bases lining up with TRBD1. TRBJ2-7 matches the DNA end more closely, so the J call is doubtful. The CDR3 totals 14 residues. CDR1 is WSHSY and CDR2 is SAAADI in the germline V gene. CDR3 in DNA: TGCGCCACCACGACTAGGCAGGGGGCGTACGAGCAGTACTTC. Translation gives CATTTRQGAYEQYF.

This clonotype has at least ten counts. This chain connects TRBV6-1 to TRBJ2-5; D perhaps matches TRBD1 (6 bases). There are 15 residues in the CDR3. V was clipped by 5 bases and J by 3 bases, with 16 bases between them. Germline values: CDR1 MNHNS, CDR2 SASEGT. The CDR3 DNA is TGTGCCAGCAGTCTGCCAACAGGGTTGGAAGAGACCCAGTACTTC. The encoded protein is CASSLPTGLEETQYF.

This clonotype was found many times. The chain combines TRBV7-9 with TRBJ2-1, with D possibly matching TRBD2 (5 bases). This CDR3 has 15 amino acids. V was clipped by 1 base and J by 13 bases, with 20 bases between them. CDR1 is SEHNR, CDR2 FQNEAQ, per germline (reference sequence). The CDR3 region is CASSLDHLSGRTQFF. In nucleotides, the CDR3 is TGTGCCAGCAGCTTAGATCATCTGAGCGGAAGGACCCAGTTCTTC. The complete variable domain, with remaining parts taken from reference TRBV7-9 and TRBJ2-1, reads DTGVSQNPRHKITKRGQNVTFRCDPISEHNRLYWYRQTLGQGPEFLTYFQNEAQLEKSRLLSDRFSAERPKGSFSTLEIQRTEQGDSAMYLCASSLDHLSGRTQFFGPGTRLTVL.

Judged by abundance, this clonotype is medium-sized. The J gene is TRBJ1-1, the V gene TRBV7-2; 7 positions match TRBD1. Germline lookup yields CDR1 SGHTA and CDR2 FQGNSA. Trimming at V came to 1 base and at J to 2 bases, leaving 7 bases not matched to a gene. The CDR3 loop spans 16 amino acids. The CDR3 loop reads CASSLVEGARNTEAFF. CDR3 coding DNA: TGTGCCAGCAGCTTAGTGGAGGGGGCGCGTAACACTGAAGCTTTCTTT.

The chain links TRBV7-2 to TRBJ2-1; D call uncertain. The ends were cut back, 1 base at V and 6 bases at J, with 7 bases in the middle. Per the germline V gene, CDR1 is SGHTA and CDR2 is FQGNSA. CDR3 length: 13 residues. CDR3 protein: CASSLDPSNEQFF. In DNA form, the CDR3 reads TGTGCCAGCAGCTTAGACCCTTCCAATGAGCAGTTCTTC.

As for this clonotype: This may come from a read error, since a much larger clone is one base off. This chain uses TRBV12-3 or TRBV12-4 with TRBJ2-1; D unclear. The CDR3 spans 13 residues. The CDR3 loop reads CTSRIRSYNEQFF. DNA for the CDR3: TGTACCAGCAGGATCCGATCCTACAATGAGCAGTTCTTC.

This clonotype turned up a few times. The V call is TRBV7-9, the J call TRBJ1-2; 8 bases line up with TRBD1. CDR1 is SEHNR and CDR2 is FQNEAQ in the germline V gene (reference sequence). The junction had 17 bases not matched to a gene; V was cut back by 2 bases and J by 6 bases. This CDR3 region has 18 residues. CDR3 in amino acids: CASSLNQAGRAGGDGYTF. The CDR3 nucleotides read TGTGCCAGCAGCTTAAATCAAGCAGGTCGGGCAGGGGGCGATGGCTACACCTTC.

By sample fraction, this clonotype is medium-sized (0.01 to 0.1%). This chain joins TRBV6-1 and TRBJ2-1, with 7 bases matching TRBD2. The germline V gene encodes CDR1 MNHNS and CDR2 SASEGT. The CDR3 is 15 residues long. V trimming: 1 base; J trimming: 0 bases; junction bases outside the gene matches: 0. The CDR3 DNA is TGTGCCAGCAGTGAAGGGGGGGGCTCCTACAATGAGCAGTTCTTC. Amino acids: CASSEGGGSYNEQFF.

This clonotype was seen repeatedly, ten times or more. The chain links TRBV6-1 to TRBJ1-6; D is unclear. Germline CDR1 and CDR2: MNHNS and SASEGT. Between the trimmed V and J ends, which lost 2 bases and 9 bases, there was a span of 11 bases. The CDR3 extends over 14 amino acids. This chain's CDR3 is CASSEFAGSSPLHF. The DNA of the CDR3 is TGTGCCAGCAGTGAATTCGCGGGGAGTTCACCCCTCCACTTT.

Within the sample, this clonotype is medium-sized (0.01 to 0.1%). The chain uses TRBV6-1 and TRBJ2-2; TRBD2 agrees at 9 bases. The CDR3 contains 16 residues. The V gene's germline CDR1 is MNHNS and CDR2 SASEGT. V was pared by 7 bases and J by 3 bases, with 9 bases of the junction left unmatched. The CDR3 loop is CASKLAGTRHTGELFF. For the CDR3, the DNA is TGTGCCAGCAAGCTAGCGGGGACACGGCACACCGGGGAGCTGTTTTTT.

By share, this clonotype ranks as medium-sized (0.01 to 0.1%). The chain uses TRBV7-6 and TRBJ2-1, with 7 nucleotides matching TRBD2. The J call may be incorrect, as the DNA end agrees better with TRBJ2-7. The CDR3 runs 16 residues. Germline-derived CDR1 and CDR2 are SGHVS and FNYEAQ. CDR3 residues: CASSPSGGSLSYEQYF. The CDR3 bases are TGTGCCAGCAGCCCAAGTGGCGGGAGTCTCTCCTACGAGCAGTACTTC.

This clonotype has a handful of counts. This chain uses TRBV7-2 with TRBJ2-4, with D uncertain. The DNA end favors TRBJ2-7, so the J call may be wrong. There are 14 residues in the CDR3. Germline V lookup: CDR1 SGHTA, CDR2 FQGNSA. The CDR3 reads CASSSRTFVYEQYF. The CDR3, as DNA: TGTGCCAGCAGCTCCAGAACATTCGTCTACGAGCAGTACTTC.

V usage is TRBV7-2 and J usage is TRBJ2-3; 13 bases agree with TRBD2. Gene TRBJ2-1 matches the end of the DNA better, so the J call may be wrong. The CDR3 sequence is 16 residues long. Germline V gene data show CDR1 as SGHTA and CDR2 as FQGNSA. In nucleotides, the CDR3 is TGTGCCAGCAGTTTCGGACTAGCGGGAGTAGGAGAGACCCAGTTCTTC. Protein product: CASSFGLAGVGETQFF.

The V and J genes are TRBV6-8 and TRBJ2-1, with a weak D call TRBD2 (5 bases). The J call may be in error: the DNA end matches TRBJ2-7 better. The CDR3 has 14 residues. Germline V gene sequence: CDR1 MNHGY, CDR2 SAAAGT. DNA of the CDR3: TGTGCCAGCAGTTCCGGGATGCAAACGGCCGAGCAGTACTTC. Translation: CASSSGMQTAEQYF.

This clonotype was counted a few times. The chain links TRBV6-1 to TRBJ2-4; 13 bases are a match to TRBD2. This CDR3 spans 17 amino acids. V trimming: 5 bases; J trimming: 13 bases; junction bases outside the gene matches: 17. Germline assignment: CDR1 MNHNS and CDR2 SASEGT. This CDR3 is CASSYEGLAGPLGEQYF. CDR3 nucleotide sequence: TGTGCCAGCAGTTATGAGGGACTAGCGGGACCTTTAGGTGAGCAGTACTTC.

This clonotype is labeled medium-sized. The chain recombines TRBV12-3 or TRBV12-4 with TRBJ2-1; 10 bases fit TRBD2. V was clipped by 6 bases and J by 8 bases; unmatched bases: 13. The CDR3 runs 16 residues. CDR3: CASSPLAGIMRDEQFF. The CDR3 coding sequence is TGTGCCAGCAGCCCACTAGCGGGGATTATGCGAGATGAGCAGTTCTTC.

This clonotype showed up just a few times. The CDR3 sequence: CASSSAGQSRSEQYF. In DNA form, the CDR3 reads TGTGCCAGCAGCTCCGCGGGACAGTCGCGAAGCGAGCAGTACTTC. J is TRBJ2-1 and V is TRBV11-2, with a weak D call TRBD1 (7 bases). The end of the DNA is better explained by TRBJ2-7, so the J call may be wrong. The CDR3 is made up of 15 amino acids. CDR1 and CDR2 from the germline V gene are SGHAT and FQNNGV.